The clone carrying this TCR beta chain has more than one count but fewer than ten. What it recognizes is unknown. The sample belongs to a study of early T cells in non-severe SARS-CoV-2 infection. Study-level background: Bulk RNA from unsorted whole blood was sequenced; chains were unpaired.

Per germline, CDR1 SGHVS and CDR2 FQNEAQ. J gave up 6 bases and V 1 base, and 1 base lay outside the gene matches. The CDR3 is 15 amino acids. General observations from the study: VDJdb matching skewed toward anti-spike CD8 responses, missing private and CD4 specificities.

Attachment of unique molecular identifiers was made to individual cDNA molecules. TCRdb used MiXCR to reprocess the 5' RACE reads, holding one entry per CDR3 protein. The sample lists roughly 80,000 distinct CDR3 sequences, around 16% occurring once. V is TRBV7-8 and J is TRBJ2-2; 11 positions match TRBD2. The sequence came from an adult who was a healthcare worker with PCR-confirmed SARS-CoV-2 infection or an uninfected control (not recorded which). The sequenced sample was whole blood. The CDR3 DNA sequence: TGTGCCAGCAGCTTAGTGACTAGCGGGGCCGGGGAGCTGTTTTTT. The encoded protein is CASSLVTSGAGELFF.